This T cell receptor (beta chain) was captured in a study of T cells after somatic rescue of genetic block. CDR3 length equals 15 residues. The germline CDR1 and CDR2 sequences are LNHNV and YYDKDF (reference sequence). Trimming took 0 bases from V and 6 from J; bases not matched to a gene: 6. Sequencing used immunoSEQ multiplex PCR; TCRdb keeps in-frame clones, though not all of them. This table has approximately 10,000 clones, 60% to 85% appearing once. This sequence joins TRBV15 and TRBJ1-2; 8 bases are shared with TRBD1. The sample comprised peripheral blood mononuclear cells (PBMCs). This TCR was recovered from a boy between 10 and 17 years old. CDR3 nucleotides: TGTGCCACCAGCAGAGAAACGACAGGGGAAGATGGCTACACCTTC. Protein product: CATSRETTGEDGYTF.